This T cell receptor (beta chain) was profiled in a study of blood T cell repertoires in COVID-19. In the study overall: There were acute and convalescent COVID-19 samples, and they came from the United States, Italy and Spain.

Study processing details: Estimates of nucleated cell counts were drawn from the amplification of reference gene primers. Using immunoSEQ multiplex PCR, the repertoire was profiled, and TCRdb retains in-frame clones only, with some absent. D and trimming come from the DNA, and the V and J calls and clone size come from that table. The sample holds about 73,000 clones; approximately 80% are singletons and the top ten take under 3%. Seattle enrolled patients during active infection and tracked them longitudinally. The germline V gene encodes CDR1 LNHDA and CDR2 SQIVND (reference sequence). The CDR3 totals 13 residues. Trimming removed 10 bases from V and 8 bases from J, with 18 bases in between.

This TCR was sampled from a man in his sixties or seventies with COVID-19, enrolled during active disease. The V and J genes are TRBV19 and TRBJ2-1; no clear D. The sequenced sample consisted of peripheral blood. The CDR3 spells CATLKTDSYEQFF. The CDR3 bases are TGTGCCACACTAAAAACCGATAGCTATGAGCAGTTCTTC. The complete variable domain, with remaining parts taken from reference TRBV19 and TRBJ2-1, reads DGGITQSPKYLFRKEGQNVTLSCEQNLNHDAMYWYRQDPGQGLRLIYYSQIVNDFQKGDIAEGYSVSREKKESFPLTVTSAQKNPTAFYLCATLKTDSYEQFFGPGTRLTVL.